The 21 T cell receptor beta chains given below trace back to one sample, sequenced in a study of cytotoxic CD8 clonotypes in ibrutinib-treated CLL. Assay used: immunoSEQ multiplex PCR; TCRdb lists only in-frame clones, some missing. The repertoire holds under 35,000 clones, with more than 65% as singletons. This sample comprised PBMCs, obtained after 24 months of ibrutinib treatment. The source is a human donor with chronic lymphocytic leukemia.

V and J are TRBV7-2 and TRBJ1-5, with D hard to call. This CDR3 has 14 amino acids. V was cut by 1 base and J by 3 bases, with 7 bases left in between. Germline V gene sequence: CDR1 SGHTA, CDR2 FQGNSA. CDR3 sequence: CASSLGGFNQPQHF. The CDR3 DNA reads TGTGCCAGCAGCTTAGGAGGGTTCAATCAGCCCCAGCATTTT.

This clone was found once. This chain connects TRBV5-4 to TRBJ2-3; either TRBD1 or TRBD2 may fit D (6 bases each). From germline, CDR1 is SGHNT and CDR2 YYREEE (reference sequence). The CDR3 totals 14 residues. Between the trimmed V and J ends, which lost 1 base and 9 bases, there was a span of 15 bases. CDR3 sequence reads: CASSLWGAPATQYF. The DNA for the CDR3 is TGTGCCAGCAGCTTGTGGGGGGCCCCGGCCACGCAGTATTTT.

This chain connects TRBV2 to TRBJ2-3; 8 bases are a match to TRBD1. Germline loops: CDR1 SNHLY, CDR2 FYNNEI. V lost 5 bases, J lost 4 bases, and 8 bases stayed unmatched. The CDR3 is made up of 15 amino acids. CDR3 in amino acids: CASSHFSGGPDTQYF. DNA of the CDR3: TGTGCCAGCAGTCATTTTTCAGGGGGCCCAGATACGCAGTATTTT.

This rearrangement joins TRBV27 to TRBJ2-3; 9 bases line up with TRBD2. Germline CDR1 is MNHEY and CDR2 is SMNVEV (reference sequence). The V segment lost 5 bases and the J segment 9 bases; nucleotides outside the gene matches: 12. The CDR3 runs 15 residues. DNA for the CDR3: TGTGCCAGCAGTCTCCAAGCGGGGGGCCCGAGAACGCAGTATTTT. Translating it yields CASSLQAGGPRTQYF.

The rearrangement uses TRBV7-6 and TRBJ1-4; tentative D call: TRBD1 (5 bases). V was shortened by 2 bases and J by 8 bases, with 15 bases between the two germline ends. CDR3 length: 15 amino acids. CDR1 and CDR2 from the germline V gene are SGHVS and FNYEAQ. CDR3 amino acids: CASSLQRQMNEKLFF. CDR3 DNA sequence: TGTGCCAGCAGCTTACAGCGACAGATGAACGAAAAACTGTTTTTT.

This clone was counted between two and nine times. The V call is TRBV20-1, the J call TRBJ1-1; D is unresolved. CDR1 is DFQATT, CDR2 SNEGSKA, per germline (reference sequence). With 3 bases removed from V and 1 base from J, the gap between germline ends came to 3 bases. This CDR3 is 11 amino acids long. CDR3 coding DNA: TGCAGTGCTAGGAAGAACACTGAAGCTTTCTTT. It encodes CSARKNTEAFF.

This clone has more than one count but fewer than ten. The chain recombines TRBV5-1 with TRBJ2-1, with D perhaps matching TRBD1 (5 bases). The V and J ends lost 2 bases and 13 bases respectively, with 10 bases between them. The germline V gene encodes CDR1 SGHRS and CDR2 YFSETQ. This CDR3 comprises 11 residues. CDR3 coding DNA: TGCGCCAGCAGCTTAGGGGTTGTTCAGTTCTTC. As protein: CASSLGVVQFF.

There are a few counts of this clone. The chain links TRBV10-1 to TRBJ2-3; maybe TRBD2 (6 bases). The germline V gene has CDR1 WNHNN and CDR2 SYGVQD (reference sequence). V was clipped by 5 bases and J by 6 bases, with 15 bases between them. The length of the CDR3 is 14 residues. The CDR3 is CASSSGGAGDTQYF. The DNA of the CDR3 is TGCGCCAGCAGTTCAGGTGGGGCGGGGGATACGCAGTATTTT.

The gene calls are TRBV15 and TRBJ1-4; D might be TRBD1 (6 bases). Germline CDR1 is LNHNV and CDR2 is YYDKDF (reference sequence). The V end was cut by 0 bases, the J end by 4 bases, with 12 bases between. CDR3 length: 16 residues. CDR3: CATSRDRQELNEKLFF. In nucleotides, the CDR3 is TGTGCCACCAGCAGAGACCGACAGGAGCTTAATGAAAAACTGTTTTTT.

Points on this clone: With a much larger clone just one base away, this may be a read error. The sample carries other DNA sequences with the same CDR3. The chain combines TRBV28 with TRBJ1-2, with no clear D. The length of the CDR3 is 11 residues. V lost 5 bases to trimming and J lost 4 bases, with 5 bases between them. Germline V gives CDR1 MDHEN, CDR2 SYDVKM. CDR3 coding DNA: TGTGCCAGCAGTCTGGCCTATGGCTACACCTTC. Protein product: CASSLAYGYTF.

The rearrangement links TRBV5-4 to TRBJ1-1, with D perhaps matching TRBD1 (6 bases). V was clipped by 4 bases and J by 0 bases, with 13 bases between them. Germline loops: CDR1 SGHNT, CDR2 YYREEE (reference sequence). The CDR3 contains 15 residues. The CDR3 DNA is TGTGCCAGCAGCCCTATGACAGGAGTGAACACTGAAGCTTTCTTT. This sequence encodes CASSPMTGVNTEAFF.

The count of this clone is one. The chain joins TRBV19 to TRBJ1-2; D is ambiguous. Germline assignment: CDR1 LNHDA and CDR2 SQIVND (reference sequence). The CDR3 loop spans 13 amino acids. The V end was cut by 5 bases, the J end by 4 bases, with 11 bases between. The CDR3 nucleotides read TGTGCCAGTAGTTTGAGCCGGGGCTATGGCTACACCTTC. This encodes CASSLSRGYGYTF.

The genes are TRBV11-2 and TRBJ2-1; 11 bases agree with TRBD2. V dropped 5 bases and J dropped 10; count of bases not matched to a gene: 10. Germline V gene data show CDR1 as SGHAT and CDR2 as FQNNGV. The CDR3 consists of 15 residues. The CDR3 loop is CASSPGSSGGREQFF. DNA of the CDR3: TGTGCCAGCAGCCCCGGTTCTAGCGGGGGGCGGGAGCAGTTCTTC.

This clone was seen only a few times. The CDR3 nucleotides read TGTGCCAGCAGTTTAAGACAGCCCTACGAGCAGTACTTC. Protein product: CASSLRQPYEQYF. This chain links TRBV28 with TRBJ2-7; D is perhaps TRBD1 (5 bases). Germline-derived CDR1 and CDR2 are MDHEN and SYDVKM. The ends were cut back, 2 bases at V and 2 bases at J, with 7 bases in the middle. CDR3 size: 13 residues.

This sequence joins TRBV9 and TRBJ1-1, with TRBD1 as a possible D gene (5 bases). In germline, CDR1 is SGDLS, CDR2 YYNGEE. V was shortened by 6 bases and J by 1 base, with 13 bases between the two germline ends. The CDR3 runs 14 residues. Here the CDR3 DNA reads TGTGCCAGCACAACGGAAGGGGCGAACACTGAAGCTTTCTTT. It is translated as CASTTEGANTEAFF.

V gene TRBV5-6 combines with J gene TRBJ2-7, with D unresolved. Germline CDR1 and CDR2: SGHDT and YYEEEE. This CDR3 has 15 amino acids. The V end was cut by 1 base, the J end by 0 bases, with 11 bases between. This chain's CDR3 is CASSLLFRTSYEQYF. The CDR3 DNA follows: TGTGCCAGCAGCTTGCTTTTCAGGACCTCCTACGAGCAGTACTTC. Full variable domain (remainder filled in from reference TRBV5-6 and TRBJ2-7): DAGVTQSPTHLIKTRGQQVTLRCSPKSGHDTVSWYQQALGQGPQFIFQYYEEEERQRGNFPDRFSGHQFPNYSSELNVNALLLGDSALYLCASSLLFRTSYEQYFGPGTRLTVT.

The sample holds a few counts of this clone. The chain combines TRBV5-1 with TRBJ2-7, with D possibly matching TRBD2 (5 bases). Germline CDR1 reads SGHRS; CDR2 reads YFSETQ. This CDR3 has 12 amino acids. Trimming took 4 bases from V and 7 from J, leaving 12 bases between them. CDR3 amino acids: CASSAARGEQYF. The CDR3 DNA sequence: TGCGCCAGCAGCGCCGCCCGGGGTGAGCAGTACTTC. The full variable domain, with the rest looked up from reference TRBV5-1 and TRBJ2-7, is KAGVTQTPRYLIKTRGQQVTLSCSPISGHRSVSWYQQTPGQGLQFLFEYFSETQRNKGNFPGRFSGRQFSNSRSEMNVSTLELGDSALYLCASSAARGEQYFGPGTRLTVT.

The chain employs TRBV5-8 and TRBJ2-7; D is possibly TRBD2 (5 bases). Trimming took 4 bases from V and 7 from J, leaving 18 bases between them. CDR3 size: 14 residues. The V gene's germline CDR1 is SGHTS and CDR2 YDEGEE. The CDR3 spells CASSPAGVSGEQYF. In nucleotides, the CDR3 is TGTGCCAGCAGCCCCGCTGGGGTATCGGGAGAGCAGTACTTC.

In its sample, this clone was seen a few times. The chain recombines TRBV4-1 with TRBJ1-3, with D hard to call. Between the trimmed V and J ends, which lost 4 bases and 0 bases, there was a span of 10 bases. CDR1 and CDR2 from the germline V gene are MGHRA and YSYEKL. This CDR3 has 15 residues. CDR3 sequence reads: CASSRGGRSGNTIYF. The CDR3 DNA is TGCGCCAGCAGCCGTGGAGGCCGCTCTGGAAACACCATATATTTT.

The J gene is TRBJ2-5, the V gene TRBV5-6; either TRBD1 or TRBD2 may fit D (5 bases each). V lost 4 bases and J lost 4, with 14 bases in between. Germline V gene data show CDR1 as SGHDT and CDR2 as YYEEEE. The CDR3 has 14 residues. CDR3 sequence (DNA): TGTGCCAGCAGCCGGGTGGGGGTAGGAGAGACCCAGTACTTC. Translated: CASSRVGVGETQYF.

This clone turned up a few times. This chain links TRBV2 with TRBJ2-5; 8 bases align to TRBD1. CDR3 length equals 18 residues. Losses at the gene ends were 2 bases for V and 5 bases for J; bases not matched to a gene: 16. CDR1 is SNHLY and CDR2 is FYNNEI in the germline V gene. The CDR3 here is CASSERPGQANPGETQYF. DNA of the CDR3: TGTGCCAGCAGTGAACGCCCGGGACAGGCAAACCCGGGGGAGACCCAGTACTTC.